This T cell receptor beta chain was documented in a study of early T cells in non-severe SARS-CoV-2 infection. At the level of the study: From unsorted whole blood, bulk RNA was sequenced, and the chains remained unpaired.

Germline V lookup: CDR1 MGHRA, CDR2 YSYEKL. Trimming took off 3 bases at V and 7 bases at J, with 12 bases between the two ends. This CDR3 is 13 amino acids long. Ten or more counts support this clonotype. Individually, cDNA molecules had unique molecular identifiers attached to them. Using its own MiXCR run on the 5' RACE reads, TCRdb lists one record per CDR3 protein. The sample has roughly 70,000 distinct CDR3 sequences; around 13% are singletons. This receptor was taken from an adult who was a healthcare worker with PCR-confirmed SARS-CoV-2 infection or an uninfected control (not recorded which). V gene TRBV4-1 combines with J gene TRBJ1-2; D ambiguous. Sequenced: whole blood. The CDR3 DNA reads as TGCGCCAGCAGCCAGCTACAGCGCCGTGGCTACACCTTC. It codes for CASSQLQRRGYTF.